This T cell receptor beta chain was captured in a study of blood T cell repertoires in COVID-19. Profiled with immunoSEQ multiplex PCR; TCRdb holds only in-frame clones, not every one. There are a few hundred thousand clones in the sample; 70% to 90% occur only once, and approximately 9.8% lies in the top ten. Trimming pared 1 base from V and 4 bases from J, leaving 10 bases between. CDR1 is MNHNS, CDR2 SASEGT, per germline. The CDR3 covers 14 residues. Source material: PBMCs or T cells enriched from blood (not recorded which). The sequence derives from a middle-aged woman who had recovered from COVID-19. This sequence joins TRBV6-1 and TRBJ1-1, with D possibly matching TRBD1 (6 bases). As DNA, the CDR3 is TGTGCCAGCAGTGAAGAAAGGGGGTTCACTGAAGCTTTCTTT. It yields the protein CASSEERGFTEAFF.